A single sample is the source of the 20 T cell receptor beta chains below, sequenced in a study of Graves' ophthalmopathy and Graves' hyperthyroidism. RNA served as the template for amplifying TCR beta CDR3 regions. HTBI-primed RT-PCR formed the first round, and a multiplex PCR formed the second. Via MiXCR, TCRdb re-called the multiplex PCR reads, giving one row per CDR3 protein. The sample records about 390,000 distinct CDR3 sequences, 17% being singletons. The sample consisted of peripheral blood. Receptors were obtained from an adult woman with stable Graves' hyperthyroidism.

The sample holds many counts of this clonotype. The CDR3 sequence is CASSQFSVSYEQYF. CDR3 DNA sequence: TGTGCCAGCAGCCAATTTTCTGTCTCCTACGAGCAGTACTTC. This chain uses TRBV3-1 with TRBJ2-7; no reliable D call. Germline V CDR1 and CDR2: LGHDT, YNNKEL (reference sequence). The CDR3 loop spans 14 amino acids. V was shortened by 2 bases and J by 0 bases, with 8 bases between the two germline ends.

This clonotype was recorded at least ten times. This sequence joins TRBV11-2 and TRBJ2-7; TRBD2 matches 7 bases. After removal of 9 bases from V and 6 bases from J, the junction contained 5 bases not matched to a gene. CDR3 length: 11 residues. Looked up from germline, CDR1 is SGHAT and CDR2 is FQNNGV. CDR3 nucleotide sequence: TGTGCCAGTCACTCGGGGGGCGAGCAGTACTTC. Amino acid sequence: CASHSGGEQYF.

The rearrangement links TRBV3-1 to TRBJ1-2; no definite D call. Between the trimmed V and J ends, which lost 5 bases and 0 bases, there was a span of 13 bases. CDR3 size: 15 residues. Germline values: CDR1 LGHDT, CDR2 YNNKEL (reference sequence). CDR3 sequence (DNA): TGTGCCAGCAGCACCCTCGGTATAACTAACTATGGCTACACCTTC. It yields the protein CASSTLGITNYGYTF.

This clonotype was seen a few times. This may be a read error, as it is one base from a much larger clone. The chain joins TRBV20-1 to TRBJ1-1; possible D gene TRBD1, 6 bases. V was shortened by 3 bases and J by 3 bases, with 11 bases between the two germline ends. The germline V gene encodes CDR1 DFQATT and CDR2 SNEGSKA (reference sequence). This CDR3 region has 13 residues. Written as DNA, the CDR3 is TGCAGTGCTAGTGTCGCAGGGGACACTGAAGCTTTCTTT. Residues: CSASVAGDTEAFF.

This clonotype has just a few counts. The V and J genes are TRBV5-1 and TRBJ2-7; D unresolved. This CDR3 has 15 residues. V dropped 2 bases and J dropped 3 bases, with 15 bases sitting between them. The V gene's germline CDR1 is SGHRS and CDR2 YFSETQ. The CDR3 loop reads CASSFSYSSDYEQYF. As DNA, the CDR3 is TGCGCCAGCAGCTTCTCTTACTCGTCGGACTACGAGCAGTACTTC.

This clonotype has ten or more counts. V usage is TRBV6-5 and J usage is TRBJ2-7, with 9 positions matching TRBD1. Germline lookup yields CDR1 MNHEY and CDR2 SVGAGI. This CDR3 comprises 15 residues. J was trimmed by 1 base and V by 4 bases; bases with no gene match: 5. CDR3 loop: CASSSRDRASYEQYF. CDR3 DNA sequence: TGTGCCAGCAGTTCCCGGGACAGGGCTTCCTACGAGCAGTACTTC.

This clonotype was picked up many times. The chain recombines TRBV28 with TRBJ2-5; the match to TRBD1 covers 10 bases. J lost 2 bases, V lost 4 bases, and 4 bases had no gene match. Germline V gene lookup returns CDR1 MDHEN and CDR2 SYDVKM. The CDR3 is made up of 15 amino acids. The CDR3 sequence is CASSWTGGVQETQYF. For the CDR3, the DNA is TGTGCCAGCAGTTGGACAGGGGGAGTACAAGAGACCCAGTACTTC.

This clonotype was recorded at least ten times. CDR3 nucleotides: TGCAGTGCTAGATATGGGGTCATGAACACTGAAGCTTTCTTT. Its protein product is CSARYGVMNTEAFF. This chain connects TRBV20-1 to TRBJ1-1; unclear D gene. Germline loops: CDR1 DFQATT, CDR2 SNEGSKA (reference sequence). The V and J ends lost 2 bases and 0 bases respectively, with 10 bases between them. The CDR3 totals 14 residues.

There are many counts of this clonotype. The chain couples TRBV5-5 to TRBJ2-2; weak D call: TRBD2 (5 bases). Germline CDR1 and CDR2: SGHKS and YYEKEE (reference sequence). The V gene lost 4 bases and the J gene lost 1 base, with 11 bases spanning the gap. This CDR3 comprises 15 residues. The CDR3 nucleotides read TGTGCCAGCAGCGCTGACTACTGGAACACCGGGGAGCTGTTTTTT. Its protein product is CASSADYWNTGELFF.

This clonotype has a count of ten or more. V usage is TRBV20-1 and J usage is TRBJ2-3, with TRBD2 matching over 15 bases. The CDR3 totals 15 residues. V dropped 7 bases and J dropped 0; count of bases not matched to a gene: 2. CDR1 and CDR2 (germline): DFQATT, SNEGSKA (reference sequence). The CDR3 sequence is CSVGTSGRSTDTQYF. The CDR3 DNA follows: TGCAGTGTTGGGACTAGCGGGAGGAGCACAGATACGCAGTATTTT.

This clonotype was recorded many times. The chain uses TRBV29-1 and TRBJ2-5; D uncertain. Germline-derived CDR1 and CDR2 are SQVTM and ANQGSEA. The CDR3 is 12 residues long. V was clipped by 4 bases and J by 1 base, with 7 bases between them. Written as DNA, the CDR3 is TGCAGCGTTGTCGGCACCCAAGAGACCCAGTACTTC. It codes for CSVVGTQETQYF.

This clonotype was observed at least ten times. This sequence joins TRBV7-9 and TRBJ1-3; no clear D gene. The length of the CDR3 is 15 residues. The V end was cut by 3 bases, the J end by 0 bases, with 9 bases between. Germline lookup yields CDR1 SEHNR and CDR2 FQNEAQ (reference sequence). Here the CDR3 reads CASSFRTDSGNTIYF. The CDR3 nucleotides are TGTGCCAGCAGCTTTAGGACGGACTCTGGAAACACCATATATTTT. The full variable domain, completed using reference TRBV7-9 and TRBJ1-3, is DTGVSQNPRHKITKRGQNVTFRCDPISEHNRLYWYRQTLGQGPEFLTYFQNEAQLEKSRLLSDRFSAERPKGSFSTLEIQRTEQGDSAMYLCASSFRTDSGNTIYFGEGSWLTVV.

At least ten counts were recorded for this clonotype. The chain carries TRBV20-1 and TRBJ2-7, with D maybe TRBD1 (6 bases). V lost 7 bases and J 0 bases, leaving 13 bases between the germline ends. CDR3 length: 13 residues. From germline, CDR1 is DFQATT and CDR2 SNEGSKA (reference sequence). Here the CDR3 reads CSVGDRSSYEQYF. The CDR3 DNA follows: TGCAGTGTCGGAGACAGGAGCTCCTACGAGCAGTACTTC.

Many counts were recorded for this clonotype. In DNA, the CDR3 is TGTGCCAGCAGTCCGAACGGGGCCACCTACGAGCAGTACTTC. This translates into CASSPNGATYEQYF. The rearrangement uses TRBV25-1 and TRBJ2-7, with D perhaps being TRBD1 or TRBD2 (5 bases each). Trimming left V 5 bases short and J 2 bases short, with 13 bases between. Germline CDR1 MGHDK, CDR2 SYGVNS. The CDR3 sequence is 14 residues long.

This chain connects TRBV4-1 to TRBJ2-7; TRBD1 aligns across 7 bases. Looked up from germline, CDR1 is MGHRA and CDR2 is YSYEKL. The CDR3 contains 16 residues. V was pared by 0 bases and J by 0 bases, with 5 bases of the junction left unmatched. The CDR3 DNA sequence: TGCGCCAGCAGCCAAGACCCGGGACAGAGCTCCTACGAGCAGTACTTC. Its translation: CASSQDPGQSSYEQYF.

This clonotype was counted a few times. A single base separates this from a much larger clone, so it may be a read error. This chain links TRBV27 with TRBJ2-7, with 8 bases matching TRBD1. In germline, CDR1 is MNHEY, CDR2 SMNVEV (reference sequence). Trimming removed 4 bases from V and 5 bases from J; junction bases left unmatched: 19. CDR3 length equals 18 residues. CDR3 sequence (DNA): TGTGCCAGCAGTTCATGCAGCACGAAACAGGGGGACGCTGACGAGCAGTACTTC. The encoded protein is CASSSCSTKQGDADEQYF.

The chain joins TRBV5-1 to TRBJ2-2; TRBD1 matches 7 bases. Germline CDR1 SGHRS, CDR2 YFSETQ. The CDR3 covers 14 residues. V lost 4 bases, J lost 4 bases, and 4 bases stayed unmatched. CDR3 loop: CASSVGQSTGELFF. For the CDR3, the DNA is TGCGCCAGCAGCGTGGGACAGTCCACCGGGGAGCTGTTTTTT.

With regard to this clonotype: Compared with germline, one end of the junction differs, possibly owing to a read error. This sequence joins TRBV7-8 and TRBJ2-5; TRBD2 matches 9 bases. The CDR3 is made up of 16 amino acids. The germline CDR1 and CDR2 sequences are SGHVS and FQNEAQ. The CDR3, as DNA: TGTGCCAGCAGCTTATTTAGCGGGAGAATCAAAGATACCCAGTACTTC. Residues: CASSLFSGRIKDTQYF.

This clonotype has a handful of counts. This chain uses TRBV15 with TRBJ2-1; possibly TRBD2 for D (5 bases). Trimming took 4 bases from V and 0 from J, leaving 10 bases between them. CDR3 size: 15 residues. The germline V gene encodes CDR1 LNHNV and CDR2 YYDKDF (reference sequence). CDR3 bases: TGTGCCACCAGCACTGGACTGAGCTCCTACAATGAGCAGTTCTTC. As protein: CATSTGLSSYNEQFF.

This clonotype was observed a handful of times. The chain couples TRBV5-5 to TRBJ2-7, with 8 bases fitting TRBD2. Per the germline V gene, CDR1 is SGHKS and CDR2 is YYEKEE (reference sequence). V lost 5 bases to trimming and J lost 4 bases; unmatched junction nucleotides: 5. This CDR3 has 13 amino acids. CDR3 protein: CASRRGEMYEQYF. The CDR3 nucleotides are TGTGCCAGCAGGCGGGGGGAAATGTACGAGCAGTACTTC.